The sequence of this T cell receptor beta chain was determined in a study of cytotoxic CD8 clonotypes in ibrutinib-treated CLL. Background on the study: Samples had a mean of roughly 250,000 productive templates and 90,000 or so productive rearrangements.

This clone occurred a few times. Using immunoSEQ multiplex PCR, the repertoire was profiled, and TCRdb retains in-frame clones only, with some absent. The sample yields roughly 58,000 clones, 50% to 60% seen once. Per the germline V gene, CDR1 is MNHNS and CDR2 is SASEGT. Deletions cut 4 bases from V and 0 bases from J, with 7 bases between. This CDR3 is 14 amino acids long. The TCR sequence derives from a human donor with chronic lymphocytic leukemia. The gene calls are TRBV6-1 and TRBJ1-5, with D unresolved. Here the sequenced sample was PBMCs, taken at disease progression, from a patient treated with ibrutinib. CDR3 sequence reads: CASSGGFSNQPQHF. In DNA, the CDR3 is TGTGCCAGCAGTGGGGGTTTTAGCAATCAGCCCCAGCATTTT.